This T cell receptor beta chain was obtained from a study of OX40 agonist ivuxolimab in advanced cancers. The overall study: An anti-OX40 (CD134) antibody with agonistic activity, ivuxolimab, was administered to patients. Treatment received earlier with anti-PD-1, anti-PD-L1 or anti-CTLA-4 agents was allowed, and over 30% had some.

Note on this clone: Its target is unknown.

Data came from immunoSEQ multiplex PCR; TCRdb stores just in-frame clones and leaves some out. The sample holds 81,000 or so clones, roughly 91% seen once. Study findings and constraints: Relative to CD4+, CD8+ T cells held more expanded clones on average. Partial responders dosed at 0.1-3.0 mg/kg displayed clonal expansion ranking among the lowest.

The CDR3 loop spans 16 amino acids. The V gene lost 4 bases and the J gene lost 7 bases, with 20 bases spanning the gap. Germline V gene sequence: CDR1 MDHEN, CDR2 SYDVKM. This rearrangement joins TRBV28 to TRBJ2-4; tentative D call: TRBD2 (6 bases). Sample: CD4+ or CD8+ T cells sorted from blood, taken in a trial of the OX40 agonist ivuxolimab. The receptor was isolated from an adult with an advanced solid tumor such as melanoma, head and neck, liver or kidney cancer. CDR3 DNA sequence: TGTGCCAGCAGTTCTGCCGGGACTCATCAAGGGAACATTCAGTACTTC. Protein: CASSSAGTHQGNIQYF.